Shown below are 25 T cell receptor beta chains from a single sample sequenced in a study of blood T cell repertoires in COVID-19. Repertoires were generated with immunoSEQ multiplex PCR, while TCRdb's copy carries only in-frame clones and drops some. The sample shows approximately 130,000 clones, 80% to 90% of them seen only once. Input material: PBMCs or T cells enriched from blood (not recorded which). The receptors derive from a woman aged 50 to 60 who had recovered from COVID-19.

This clone was counted between two and nine times. The gene calls are TRBV2 and TRBJ1-5; no definite D call. This CDR3 region has 15 residues. The germline V gene encodes CDR1 SNHLY and CDR2 FYNNEI. Trimming shortened V by 7 bases and J by 0 bases, and 13 bases separated the two germline ends. The CDR3 reads CASKDRGYSNQPQHF. The CDR3 region has the DNA TGTGCCAGCAAAGACCGGGGTTATAGCAATCAGCCCCAGCATTTT. Full variable domain (remainder filled in from reference TRBV2 and TRBJ1-5): EPEVTQTPSHQVTQMGQEVILRCVPISNHLYFYWYRQILGQKVEFLVSFYNNEISEKSEIFDDQFSVERPDGSNFTLKIRSTKLEDSAMYFCASKDRGYSNQPQHFGDGTRLSIL.

This sequence joins TRBV18 and TRBJ1-5; D is possibly TRBD1 (5 bases). CDR1 and CDR2 from the germline V gene are KGHSH and LQKENI. The V end lost 0 bases, the J end lost 6 bases, and 18 bases lay between the germline ends. The CDR3 extends over 17 amino acids. The CDR3 sequence: CASSPPGGTRQSQPQHF. CDR3 DNA: TGTGCCAGCTCACCACCGGGAGGGACGAGGCAGAGTCAGCCCCAGCATTTT.

V gene TRBV4-3 combines with J gene TRBJ2-1, with D tentatively TRBD1 (7 bases). Trimming stripped 4 bases from V and 3 bases from J, with 16 bases between. Germline V gives CDR1 LGHNA, CDR2 YSLEER. This CDR3 has 16 amino acids. The CDR3 DNA reads as TGCGCCAGCAGCCCGCGACAGGGAGGACACTACAATGAGCAGTTCTTC. The encoded protein is CASSPRQGGHYNEQFF.

This chain links TRBV4-1 with TRBJ2-2, with D hard to call. The CDR3 runs 16 residues. CDR1 and CDR2 from the germline V gene are MGHRA and YSYEKL. V lost 1 base and J lost 0, with 9 bases in between. As DNA, the CDR3 is TGCGCCAGCAGCCAAGTTATGGGCCCGAACACCGGGGAGCTGTTTTTT. Residues: CASSQVMGPNTGELFF.

The chain links TRBV12-3 or TRBV12-4 to TRBJ2-7; 8 bases fit TRBD1. The J segment lost 7 bases and the V segment lost 6 bases, leaving 5 bases of the junction unmatched. This CDR3 has 12 residues. The CDR3 DNA reads as TGTGCCAGCAGCTGGACAGGGCAGGAGCAGTACTTC. Amino acid sequence: CASSWTGQEQYF.

This clone was seen just once. This sequence joins TRBV19 and TRBJ2-7; D is possibly TRBD1 (5 bases). This CDR3 is built from 12 residues. V lost 6 bases and J 5 bases, leaving 11 bases between the germline ends. Germline values: CDR1 LNHDA, CDR2 SQIVND (reference sequence). The CDR3 DNA reads TGTGCCAGTAGGGGGCCTCCGGACGAGCAGTACTTC. Translating it yields CASRGPPDEQYF.

The chain is built from TRBV5-4 and TRBJ2-3; a possible D gene is TRBD2 (5 bases). Germline CDR1 SGHNT, CDR2 YYREEE (reference sequence). The V end was cut by 0 bases, the J end by 7 bases, with 6 bases between. The CDR3 spans 12 residues. The CDR3 coding sequence is TGTGCCAGCAGCTTGGAGCGGTATACGCAGTATTTT. It codes for CASSLERYTQYF.

The rearrangement uses TRBV5-1 and TRBJ2-2; a possible D gene is TRBD1 (7 bases). The CDR3 is made up of 15 amino acids. Trimming cost V 2 bases and J 3 bases, with 11 bases left between them. CDR1 is SGHRS and CDR2 is YFSETQ in the germline V gene. CDR3 nucleotides: TGCGCCAGCAGCTTTGCCAGGGGGGACACCGGGGAGCTGTTTTTT. Encoded protein: CASSFARGDTGELFF. The full variable domain, rest sourced from reference TRBV5-1 and TRBJ2-2, is KAGVTQTPRYLIKTRGQQVTLSCSPISGHRSVSWYQQTPGQGLQFLFEYFSETQRNKGNFPGRFSGRQFSNSRSEMNVSTLELGDSALYLCASSFARGDTGELFFGEGSRLTVL.

V gene TRBV5-1 combines with J gene TRBJ2-2, with 7 bases identical to TRBD1. Germline V gene data show CDR1 as SGHRS and CDR2 as YFSETQ. V lost 4 bases to trimming and J lost 2 bases; unmatched junction nucleotides: 5. The CDR3 contains 15 residues. The CDR3, as DNA: TGCGCCAGCAGCCCTGACAGGGTTAACACCGGGGAGCTGTTTTTT. Translating gives CASSPDRVNTGELFF.

The chain links TRBV10-3 to TRBJ2-3; a weak D match, TRBD1 (6 bases). This CDR3 spans 15 amino acids. Germline V gene data show CDR1 as ENHRY and CDR2 as SYGVKD. With 5 bases removed from V and 1 base from J, the gap between germline ends came to 13 bases. CDR3 region: CAISTGQGGTDTQYF. The CDR3 bases are TGTGCCATCAGTACGGGACAAGGGGGCACAGATACGCAGTATTTT.

The table lists this clone with a few counts. The chain uses TRBV5-5 and TRBJ2-7; D not resolved. This CDR3 has 14 amino acids. Germline assignment: CDR1 SGHKS and CDR2 YYEKEE (reference sequence). Trimming stripped 4 bases from V and 3 bases from J, with 14 bases between. CDR3 coding DNA: TGTGCCAGCAGCCCTATGTCTAATTTCTACGAGCAGTACTTC. Translating gives CASSPMSNFYEQYF.

The genes are TRBV5-5 and TRBJ1-5; D is unclear. CDR3 length: 15 amino acids. V lost 1 base, J lost 0 bases, and 8 bases lay in between. Germline V lookup: CDR1 SGHKS, CDR2 YYEKEE (reference sequence). The CDR3 DNA is TGTGCCAGCAGCTTGATGCGCGGTAGCAATCAGCCCCAGCATTTT. Translating gives CASSLMRGSNQPQHF.

This clone turned up a few times. This chain uses TRBV11-3 with TRBJ2-7; no reliable D call. This CDR3 is built from 14 residues. CDR1 is SGHNT, CDR2 YENEEA, per germline. Trimming shortened V by 2 bases and J by 2 bases, and 10 bases separated the two germline ends. CDR3 in DNA: TGTGCCAGCAGCTTAAACATCCAGACCTACGAGCAGTACTTC. Its translation: CASSLNIQTYEQYF.

The chain combines TRBV5-6 with TRBJ2-2; D is perhaps TRBD2 (5 bases). V lost 0 bases and J 6 bases, leaving 6 bases between the germline ends. The CDR3 is 13 residues long. Per the germline V gene, CDR1 is SGHDT and CDR2 is YYEEEE. Here the CDR3 DNA reads TGTGCCAGCAGCTTGGTGAGGGCCGGGGAGCTGTTTTTT. Amino acids: CASSLVRAGELFF.

The J gene is TRBJ1-2, the V gene TRBV4-3; 10 bases are shared with TRBD1. The CDR3 totals 17 residues. Trimming removed 3 bases from V and 7 bases from J; junction bases left unmatched: 14. The germline V gene has CDR1 LGHNA and CDR2 YSLEER. CDR3 sequence (DNA): TGCGCCAGCAGCCAGCATTTTTCCTCGGGACAGGGGTTTGGCTACACCTTC. Protein sequence: CASSQHFSSGQGFGYTF.

This clone has only one observation. This chain uses TRBV5-8 with TRBJ1-3; 7 bases match TRBD1. The V segment lost 4 bases and the J segment 0 bases; nucleotides outside the gene matches: 7. The germline V gene encodes CDR1 SGHTS and CDR2 YDEGEE. This CDR3 is 16 amino acids long. The CDR3, as DNA: TGTGCCAGCAGCGGGAGACAGGGCCTCTCTGGAAACACCATATATTTT. Translating it yields CASSGRQGLSGNTIYF.

The CDR3 sequence: CATSRGTSGGYGTQYF. The CDR3 nucleotides are TGTGCCACCAGCAGAGGGACTAGCGGGGGTTACGGTACGCAGTATTTT. The gene calls are TRBV15 and TRBJ2-3, with TRBD2 identical over 13 bases. The CDR3 spans 16 residues. Trimming removed 1 base from V and 8 bases from J; junction bases left unmatched: 6. Germline V gene sequence: CDR1 LNHNV, CDR2 YYDKDF (reference sequence).

The rearrangement joins TRBV6-5 to TRBJ2-7; a possible D gene is TRBD2 (5 bases). This CDR3 contains 15 residues. Trimming stripped 5 bases from V and 0 bases from J, with 14 bases between. Per the germline V gene, CDR1 is MNHEY and CDR2 is SVGAGI. For the CDR3, the DNA is TGTGCCAGCAGTAAGTTAGGCGGGCCCTCCTACGAGCAGTACTTC. Amino acid sequence: CASSKLGGPSYEQYF.

V usage is TRBV21-1 and J usage is TRBJ2-2; the table's D call TRBD2 went unverified against the DNA. TRBV21-1 is a pseudogene segment. The CDR3 totals 16 residues. This chain's CDR3 is CASSNRVGGNTGELFF. Here the CDR3 DNA reads TGTGCCAGCAGCAATCGCGTCGGGGGGAACACCGGGGAGCTGTTTTTT.

The CDR3 bases are TGTGCCAGCAGCTTAGCGAGCCCAGGTTTGGGCACTGAAGCTTTCTTT. Amino acids: CASSLASPGLGTEAFF. The genes are TRBV7-6 and TRBJ1-1; D not resolved. In germline, CDR1 is SGHVS, CDR2 FNYEAQ. V was cut by 0 bases and J by 4 bases, with 15 bases left in between. The CDR3 has 16 residues.

The chain is built from TRBV2 and TRBJ2-3; tentatively, D is TRBD2 (7 bases). CDR1 and CDR2 (germline): SNHLY, FYNNEI. This CDR3 spans 15 amino acids. The germline V and J ends were trimmed by 3 bases and 6 bases, with 16 bases remaining between them. CDR3 loop: CASSEWGLAADTQYF. CDR3 DNA sequence: TGTGCCAGCAGTGAGTGGGGGCTAGCGGCGGATACGCAGTATTTT.

The table lists this clone with a few counts. Other DNA variants within this sample encode the same CDR3. This rearrangement joins TRBV9 to TRBJ2-2; a possible D gene is TRBD1 (6 bases). The germline V gene has CDR1 SGDLS and CDR2 YYNGEE. The ends were cut back, 0 bases at V and 0 bases at J, with 6 bases in the middle. The CDR3 runs 15 residues. The CDR3 here is CASSVGTANTGELFF. CDR3 nucleotides: TGTGCCAGCAGCGTAGGGACAGCGAACACCGGGGAGCTGTTTTTT.

The chain uses TRBV5-6 and TRBJ1-2, with 10 bases lining up with TRBD1. The CDR3 has 16 residues. The V segment lost 5 bases and the J segment 0 bases; nucleotides outside the gene matches: 7. Germline CDR1 is SGHDT and CDR2 is YYEEEE. The CDR3: CASRKKDRGANYGYTF. The CDR3 region has the DNA TGTGCCAGCAGAAAAAAGGACAGGGGGGCTAACTATGGCTACACCTTC.

The J gene is TRBJ1-3, the V gene TRBV19; D not resolved. The CDR3 length is 15 residues. V gave up 2 bases and J gave up 3 bases, with 11 bases separating them. The V gene's germline CDR1 is LNHDA and CDR2 SQIVND (reference sequence). DNA of the CDR3: TGTGCCAGTAGTATAATCCAGGCCGGTGGAAACACCATATATTTT. As protein: CASSIIQAGGNTIYF.

The J gene is TRBJ1-6, the V gene TRBV10-3; TRBD1 matches at 7 bases. There are 15 residues in the CDR3. The V and J ends lost 5 bases and 5 bases, in that order; junction bases with no gene match: 6. CDR1 and CDR2 from the germline V gene are ENHRY and SYGVKD. The CDR3: CAISSQGPNNSPLHF. In DNA, the CDR3 is TGTGCCATCAGTTCACAGGGGCCCAATAATTCACCCCTCCACTTT.